This T cell receptor beta chain stems from a study of vaccination and CD4 T cells after COVID-19. Looked up from germline, CDR1 is SGHTA and CDR2 is FQGNSA. CDR3 length: 16 amino acids. The junction had 11 bases not matched to a gene; V was cut back by 4 bases and J by 6 bases. Sequence data for DNA of cultured CD4+ T cells were generated by the Oncomine TCR Beta short-read assay. TCRdb reprocessed the PCR reads via MiXCR and lists one record per CDR3 protein. The table has about 12,000 distinct CDR3 sequences, around half seen once. As regards this clonotype: Its cognate antigen is unknown.

Treatment: approximately 9-day PBMC culture with coronavirus spike peptide pools or control peptides (ViraFEST assay). The chain couples TRBV7-2 to TRBJ2-2, with 7 bases identical to TRBD2. The sequenced sample consisted of CD4+ T cells from blood, cultured in vitro. The sequence was obtained from a human donor who had recovered from COVID-19. CDR3 sequence reads: CASSSRGGGRAGELFF. The DNA for the CDR3 is TGTGCCAGCAGCTCTAGGGGCGGGGGAAGGGCCGGGGAGCTGTTTTTT. Filled out from reference TRBV7-2 and TRBJ2-2, the complete variable domain reads GAGVSQSPSNKVTEKGKDVELRCDPISGHTALYWYRQSLGQGLEFLIYFQGNSAPDKSGLPSDRFSAERTGGSVSTLTIQRTQQEDSAVYLCASSSRGGGRAGELFFGEGSRLTVL.